The T cell receptor beta chain under discussion was sequenced for a study of metastatic and nonmetastatic thyroid tumors. V was shortened by 4 bases and J by 2 bases, with 8 bases between the two germline ends. The CDR3 covers 13 residues. Germline V gives CDR1 SGHTA, CDR2 FQGNSA. This clone was observed at least ten times. Authors' processing steps: Across clinicopathological groups, CDR3 differences served as the basis for building a distant-metastasis classifier for papillary thyroid cancer. With MiXCR, TCRdb reprocessed the PCR reads. These V and J calls derive from TCRdb rather than the authors' analysis. The sample lists tens of thousands of clones, around 15% seen once, with almost 9.5% in the top ten. No patient had received any treatment before thyroid surgery.

Sequencing was carried out using blood. The J gene is TRBJ1-1, the V gene TRBV7-2; the D gene is possibly TRBD1 (5 bases). The receptor was isolated from a male donor with papillary thyroid cancer or a benign thyroid nodule (not recorded which). Some clones in this sample may be carry-over from other donors' samples. CDR3 protein: CASSSTVNTEAFF. CDR3 sequence (DNA): TGTGCCAGCAGCTCGACAGTCAACACTGAAGCTTTCTTT.